Included here is one TCR beta chain sequence, with context. The J segment lost 4 bases and the V segment lost 5 bases, leaving 7 bases of the junction unmatched. The CDR3 loop spans 14 amino acids. Germline V gene data show CDR1 as SNHLY and CDR2 as FYNNEI. These data originate in a study of blood T cell repertoires in COVID-19. About the study: Some COVID-19 samples were acute and others convalescent; all came from the United States, Italy and Spain. Sample material is recorded as cDNA or gDNA derived from T cells, B-cell-depleted T cells, or PBMCs.

Original processing notes: Reference gene primer amplification gave estimated nucleated cell counts. The table came from immunoSEQ multiplex PCR; TCRdb's copy has only in-frame clones and leaves some out. V and J calls and clone size are those listed in that table; D and trimming were worked out from the DNA. The table lists roughly 120,000 clones, roughly 87% of them singletons. The chain carries TRBV2 and TRBJ2-5, with 7 positions matching TRBD1. Input material: peripheral blood. This TCR derives from a human donor in a cohort sampled during active COVID-19. DNA for the CDR3: TGTGCCAGCAGTCCCCAGGGGGACGGAGAGACCCAGTACTTC. Amino acids: CASSPQGDGETQYF.